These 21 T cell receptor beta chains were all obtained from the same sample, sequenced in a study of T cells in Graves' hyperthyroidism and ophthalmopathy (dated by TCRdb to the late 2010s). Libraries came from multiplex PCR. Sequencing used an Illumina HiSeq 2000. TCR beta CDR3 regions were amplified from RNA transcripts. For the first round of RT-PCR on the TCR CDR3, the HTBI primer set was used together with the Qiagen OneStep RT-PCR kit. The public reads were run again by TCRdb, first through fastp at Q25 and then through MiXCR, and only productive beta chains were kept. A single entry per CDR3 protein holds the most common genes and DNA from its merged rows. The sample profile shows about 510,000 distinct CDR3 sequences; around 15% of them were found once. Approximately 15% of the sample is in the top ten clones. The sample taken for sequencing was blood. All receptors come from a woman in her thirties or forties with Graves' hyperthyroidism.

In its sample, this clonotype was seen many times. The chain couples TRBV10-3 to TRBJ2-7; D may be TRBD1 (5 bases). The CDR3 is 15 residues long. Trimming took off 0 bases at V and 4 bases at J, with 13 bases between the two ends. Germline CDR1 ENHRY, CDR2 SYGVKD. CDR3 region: CAISESMTANYEQYF. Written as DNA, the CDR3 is TGTGCCATCAGTGAGTCGATGACAGCCAATTACGAGCAGTACTTC.

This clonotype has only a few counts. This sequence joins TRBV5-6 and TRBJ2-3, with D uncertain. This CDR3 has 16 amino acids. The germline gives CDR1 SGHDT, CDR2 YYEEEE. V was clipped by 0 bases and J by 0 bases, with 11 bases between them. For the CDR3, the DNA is TGTGCCAGCAGCTTGGGGGCGTCCCTAAGCACAGATACGCAGTATTTT. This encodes CASSLGASLSTDTQYF.

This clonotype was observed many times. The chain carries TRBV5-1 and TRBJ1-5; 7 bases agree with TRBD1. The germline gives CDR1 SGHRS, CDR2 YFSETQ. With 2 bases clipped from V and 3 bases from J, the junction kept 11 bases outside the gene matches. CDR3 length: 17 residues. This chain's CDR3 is CASSLFTGVPNNQPQHF. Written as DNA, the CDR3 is TGCGCCAGCAGCTTATTCACAGGGGTCCCCAACAATCAGCCCCAGCATTTT.

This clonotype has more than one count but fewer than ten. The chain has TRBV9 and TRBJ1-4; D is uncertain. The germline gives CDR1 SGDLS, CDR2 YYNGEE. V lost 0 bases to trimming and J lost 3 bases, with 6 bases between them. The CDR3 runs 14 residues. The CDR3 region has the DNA TGTGCCAGCAGCGTAGGGGTGGCTAATGAAAAACTGTTTTTT. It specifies CASSVGVANEKLFF. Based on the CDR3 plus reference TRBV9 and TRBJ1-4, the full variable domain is DSGVTQTPKHLITATGQRVTLRCSPRSGDLSVYWYQQSLDQGLQFLIQYYNGEERAKGNILERFSAQQFPDLHSELNLSSLELGDSALYFCASSVGVANEKLFFGSGTQLSVL.

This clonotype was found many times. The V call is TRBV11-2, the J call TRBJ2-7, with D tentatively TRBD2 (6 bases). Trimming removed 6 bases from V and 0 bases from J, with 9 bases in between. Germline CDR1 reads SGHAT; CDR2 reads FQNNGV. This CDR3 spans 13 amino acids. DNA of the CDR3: TGTGCCAGCAGTCTAGCGATCTCCTACGAGCAGTACTTC. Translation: CASSLAISYEQYF.

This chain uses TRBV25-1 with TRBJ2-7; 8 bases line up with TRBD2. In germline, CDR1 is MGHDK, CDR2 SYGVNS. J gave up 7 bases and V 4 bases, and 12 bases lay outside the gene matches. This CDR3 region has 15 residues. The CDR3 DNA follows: TGTGCCAGCAGTGTCACCCGGGAGGGCCAGGATGAGCAGTACTTC. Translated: CASSVTREGQDEQYF.

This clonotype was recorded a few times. The CDR3 DNA sequence: TGTGCCAGCGGGGGACAGTTCCAGGATACGCAGTATTTT. This codes for CASGGQFQDTQYF. The chain carries TRBV25-1 and TRBJ2-3, with 7 bases fitting TRBD1. V trimming: 8 bases; J trimming: 6 bases; junction bases outside the gene matches: 8. Germline values: CDR1 MGHDK, CDR2 SYGVNS. The CDR3 is 13 amino acids.

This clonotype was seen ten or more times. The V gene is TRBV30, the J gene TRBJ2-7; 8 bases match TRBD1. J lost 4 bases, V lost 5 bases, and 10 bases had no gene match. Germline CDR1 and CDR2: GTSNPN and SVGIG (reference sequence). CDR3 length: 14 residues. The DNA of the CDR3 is TGTGCCTGGGGTCCAGGGGGCTCCGTTTACGAGCAGTACTTC. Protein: CAWGPGGSVYEQYF.

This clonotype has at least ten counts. The CDR3 sequence: CASSTEPPSGRVNEQFF. The CDR3 DNA reads TGTGCCAGCAGCACAGAACCGCCTAGCGGGAGAGTTAATGAGCAGTTCTTC. The genes are TRBV7-9 and TRBJ2-1; 10 bases align to TRBD2. Unmatched junction bases numbered 14, after V lost 5 bases and J lost 7 bases. Per the germline V gene, CDR1 is SEHNR and CDR2 is FQNEAQ (reference sequence). The CDR3 covers 17 residues.

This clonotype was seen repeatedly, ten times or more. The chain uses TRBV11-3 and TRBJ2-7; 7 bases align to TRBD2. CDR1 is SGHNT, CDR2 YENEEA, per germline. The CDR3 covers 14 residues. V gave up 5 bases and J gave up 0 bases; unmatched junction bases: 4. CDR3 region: CASSTSGISYEQYF. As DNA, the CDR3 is TGTGCCAGCAGCACGAGCGGGATCTCCTACGAGCAGTACTTC. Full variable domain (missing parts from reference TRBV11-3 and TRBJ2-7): EAGVVQSPRYKIIEKKQPVAFWCNPISGHNTLYWYLQNLGQGPELLIRYENEEAVDDSQLPKDRFSAERLKGVDSTLKIQPAELGDSAVYLCASSTSGISYEQYFGPGTRLTVT.

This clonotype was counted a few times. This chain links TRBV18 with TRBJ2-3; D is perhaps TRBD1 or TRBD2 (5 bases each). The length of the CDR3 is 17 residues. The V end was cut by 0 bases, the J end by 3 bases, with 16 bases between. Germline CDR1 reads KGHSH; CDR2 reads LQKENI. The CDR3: CASSPPGTQVTTDTQYF. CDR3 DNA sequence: TGTGCCAGCTCACCACCGGGGACGCAGGTTACTACAGATACGCAGTATTTT.

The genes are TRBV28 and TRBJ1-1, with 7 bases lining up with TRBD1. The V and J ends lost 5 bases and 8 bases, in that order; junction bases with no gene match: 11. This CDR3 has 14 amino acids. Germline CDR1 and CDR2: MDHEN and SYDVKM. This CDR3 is CASSGLPGGSEAFF. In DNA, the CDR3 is TGTGCCAGCAGTGGTCTCCCAGGGGGTAGCGAAGCTTTCTTT.

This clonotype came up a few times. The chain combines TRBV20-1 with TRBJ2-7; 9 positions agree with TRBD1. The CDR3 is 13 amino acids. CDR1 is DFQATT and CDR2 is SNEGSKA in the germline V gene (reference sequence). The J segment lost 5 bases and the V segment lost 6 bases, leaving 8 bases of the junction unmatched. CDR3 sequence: CSAEDRGSHEQYF. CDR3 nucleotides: TGCAGTGCCGAGGACAGGGGAAGCCACGAGCAGTACTTC.

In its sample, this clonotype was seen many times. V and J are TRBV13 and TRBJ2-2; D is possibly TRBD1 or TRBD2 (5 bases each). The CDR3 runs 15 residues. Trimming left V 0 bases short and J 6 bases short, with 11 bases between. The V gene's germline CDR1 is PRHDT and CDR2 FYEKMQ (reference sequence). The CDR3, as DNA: TGTGCCAGCAGCTTAGGCCTCAGGGACGCCGGGGAGCTGTTTTTT. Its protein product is CASSLGLRDAGELFF.

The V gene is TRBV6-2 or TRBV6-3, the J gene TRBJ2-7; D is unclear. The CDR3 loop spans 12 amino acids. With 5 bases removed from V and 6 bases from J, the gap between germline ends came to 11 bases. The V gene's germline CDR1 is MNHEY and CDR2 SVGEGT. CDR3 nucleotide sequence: TGTGCCAGCAGTCCCGGTCGCCTCGAGCAGTACTTC. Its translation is CASSPGRLEQYF.

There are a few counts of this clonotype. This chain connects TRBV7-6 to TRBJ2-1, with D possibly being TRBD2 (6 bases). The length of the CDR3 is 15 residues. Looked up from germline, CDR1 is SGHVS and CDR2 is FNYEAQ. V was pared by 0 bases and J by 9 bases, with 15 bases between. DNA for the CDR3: TGTGCCAGCAGCTTAGCGCGGGGCGACCAGGGTGAGCAGTTCTTC. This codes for CASSLARGDQGEQFF.

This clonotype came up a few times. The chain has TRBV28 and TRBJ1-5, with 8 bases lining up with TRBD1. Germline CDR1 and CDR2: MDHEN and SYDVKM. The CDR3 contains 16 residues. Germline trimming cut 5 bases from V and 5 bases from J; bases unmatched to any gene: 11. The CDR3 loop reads CASSLGGQGAYQPQHF. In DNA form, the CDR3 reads TGTGCCAGCAGTCTAGGAGGGCAGGGGGCATATCAGCCCCAGCATTTT.

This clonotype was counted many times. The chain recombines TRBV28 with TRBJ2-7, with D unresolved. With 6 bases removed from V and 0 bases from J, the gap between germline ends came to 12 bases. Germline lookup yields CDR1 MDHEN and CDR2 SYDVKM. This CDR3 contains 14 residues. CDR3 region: CASSLSLSSYEQYF. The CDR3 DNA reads TGTGCCAGCAGCCTGAGTCTGTCCTCCTACGAGCAGTACTTC.

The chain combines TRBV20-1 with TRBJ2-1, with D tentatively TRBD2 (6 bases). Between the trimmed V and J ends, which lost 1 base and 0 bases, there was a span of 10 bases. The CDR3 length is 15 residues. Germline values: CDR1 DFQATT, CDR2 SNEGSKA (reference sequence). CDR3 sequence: CSARGPSDSYNEQFF. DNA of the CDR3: TGCAGTGCTAGAGGTCCTAGCGACTCCTACAATGAGCAGTTCTTC.

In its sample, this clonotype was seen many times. The CDR3 sequence: CASSLGPGLAGGQTDTQYF. The CDR3, as DNA: TGTGCCAGCAGTTTAGGACCGGGACTAGCGGGAGGGCAAACAGATACGCAGTATTTT. The rearrangement links TRBV28 to TRBJ2-3; 16 nucleotides match TRBD2. Trimming took 2 bases from V and 3 from J; bases not matched to a gene: 8. The CDR3 contains 19 residues. Per germline, CDR1 MDHEN and CDR2 SYDVKM.

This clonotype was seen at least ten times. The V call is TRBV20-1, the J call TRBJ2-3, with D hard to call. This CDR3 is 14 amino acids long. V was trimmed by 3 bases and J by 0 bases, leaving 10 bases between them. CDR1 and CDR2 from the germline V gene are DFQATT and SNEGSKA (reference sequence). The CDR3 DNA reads TGCAGTGCTAGCAGTTCTCAGAGCACAGATACGCAGTATTTT. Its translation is CSASSSQSTDTQYF.